Only one count was recorded for the clone carrying this T cell receptor beta chain. Germline CDR1 reads MNHEY; CDR2 reads SMNVEV (reference sequence). CDR3 size: 16 residues. The V segment lost 5 bases and the J segment 5 bases; nucleotides outside the gene matches: 11. This sample was included in a study of blood T cell repertoires in COVID-19. Study in general: The origin of the acute and convalescent COVID-19 samples was the United States, Italy and Spain. PBMCs, B-cell-depleted T cells, or T cells provided the cDNA or gDNA that made up the material.

The table came from immunoSEQ multiplex PCR; TCRdb's copy has only in-frame clones and leaves some out. The table lists approximately 140,000 clones, approximately 84% of them singletons. The material sequenced was PBMCs or T cells enriched from blood (not recorded which). J is TRBJ2-5 and V is TRBV27; TRBD1 agrees at 10 bases. The receptor's source is a man aged 35 to 55 with acute COVID-19. In DNA, the CDR3 is TGTGCCAGCAGTCTTACCCCGACAGGGGGCTGGGAGACCCAGTACTTC. Its protein is CASSLTPTGGWETQYF.